This TCR beta chain is drawn from a study of Graves' ophthalmopathy and Graves' hyperthyroidism. From RNA, the CDR3 regions of TCR beta chains were amplified and sequenced. The authors performed first-round RT-PCR with HTBI primers and then a second-round multiplex PCR. TCRdb reprocessed the multiplex PCR reads with MiXCR, giving one entry per CDR3 protein. The data hold a few hundred thousand distinct CDR3 sequences, with approximately 15% observed a single time. CDR1 is SEHNR and CDR2 is FQNEAQ in the germline V gene (reference sequence). J gave up 2 bases and V 0 bases, and 3 bases lay outside the gene matches. This CDR3 has 15 amino acids. This clonotype was seen only a few times.

This sequence was found in a woman between 18 and 29 years old with stable Graves' hyperthyroidism. What was sequenced was peripheral blood. The chain employs TRBV7-9 and TRBJ2-5; the match to TRBD1 covers 7 bases. CDR3 nucleotides: TGTGCCAGCAGCTTAGCCGGGACAGAGCAAGAGACCCAGTACTTC. Its translation is CASSLAGTEQETQYF. The variable domain in full, with the rest retrieved from reference TRBV7-9 and TRBJ2-5, is DTGVSQNPRHKITKRGQNVTFRCDPISEHNRLYWYRQTLGQGPEFLTYFQNEAQLEKSRLLSDRFSAERPKGSFSTLEIQRTEQGDSAMYLCASSLAGTEQETQYFGPGTRLLVL.